Reported below is one T cell receptor beta chain. The antigen is undetermined. The study ran its PCR with 60 Vbeta and 13 Jbeta primers. Produced via immunoSEQ multiplex PCR; TCRdb's table is partial and in-frame only. Its table records around 210,000 clones. The data were obtained in a study of cytomegalovirus exposure and HLA in healthy donors. This CDR3 is 13 amino acids long. The germline CDR1 and CDR2 sequences are LNHNV and YYDKDF (reference sequence). With V trimmed by 7 bases and J by 6 bases, 3 bases remained unmatched. Study-level points and caveats: Exclusion as indistinguishable affected some V segments, including TRBV6-2 and TRBV6-3.

The sequenced sample was PBMCs. V gene TRBV15 combines with J gene TRBJ1-4, with TRBD1 matching over 9 bases. The clonotype comes from a girl aged 2 to 9 in good health and CMV-seropositive. CDR3 residues: CATKGQGDEKLFF. CDR3 nucleotide sequence: TGTGCCACCAAGGGACAGGGAGATGAAAAACTGTTTTTT.